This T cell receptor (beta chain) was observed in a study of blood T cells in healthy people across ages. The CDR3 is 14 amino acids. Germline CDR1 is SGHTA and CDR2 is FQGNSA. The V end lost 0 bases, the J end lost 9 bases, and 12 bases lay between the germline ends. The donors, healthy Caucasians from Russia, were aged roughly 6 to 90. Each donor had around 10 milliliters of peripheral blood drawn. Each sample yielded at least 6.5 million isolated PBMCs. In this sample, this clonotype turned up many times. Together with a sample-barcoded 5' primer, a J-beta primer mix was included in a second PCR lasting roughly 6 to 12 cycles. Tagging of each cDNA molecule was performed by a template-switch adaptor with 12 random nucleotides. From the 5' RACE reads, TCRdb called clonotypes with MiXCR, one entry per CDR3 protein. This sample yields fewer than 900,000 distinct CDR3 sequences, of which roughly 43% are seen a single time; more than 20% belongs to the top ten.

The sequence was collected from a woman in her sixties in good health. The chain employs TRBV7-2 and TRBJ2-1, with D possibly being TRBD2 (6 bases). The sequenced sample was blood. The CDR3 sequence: CASSLALATAEQFF. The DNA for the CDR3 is TGTGCCAGCAGCTTAGCCCTAGCGACGGCTGAGCAGTTCTTC.